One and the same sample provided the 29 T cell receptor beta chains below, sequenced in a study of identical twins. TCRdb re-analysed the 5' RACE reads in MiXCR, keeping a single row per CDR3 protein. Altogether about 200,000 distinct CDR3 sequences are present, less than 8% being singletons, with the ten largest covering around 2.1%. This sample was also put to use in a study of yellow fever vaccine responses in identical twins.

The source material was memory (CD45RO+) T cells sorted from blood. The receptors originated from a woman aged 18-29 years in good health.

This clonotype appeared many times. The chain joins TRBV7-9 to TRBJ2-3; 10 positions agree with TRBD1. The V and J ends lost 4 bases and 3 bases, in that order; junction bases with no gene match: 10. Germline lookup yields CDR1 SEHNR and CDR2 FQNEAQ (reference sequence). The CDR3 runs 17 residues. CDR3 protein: CASSSLGTGVMTDTQYF. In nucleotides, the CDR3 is TGTGCCAGCAGCTCACTGGGGACAGGGGTTATGACAGATACGCAGTATTTT.

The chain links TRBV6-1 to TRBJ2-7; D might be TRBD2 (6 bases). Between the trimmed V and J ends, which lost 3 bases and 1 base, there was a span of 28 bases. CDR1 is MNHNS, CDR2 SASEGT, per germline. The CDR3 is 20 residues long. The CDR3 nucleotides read TGTGCCAGCAGTGAGGGGGGACTCGGAAATAGGGTCGCTTCATCCTACGAGCAGTACTTC. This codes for CASSEGGLGNRVASSYEQYF.

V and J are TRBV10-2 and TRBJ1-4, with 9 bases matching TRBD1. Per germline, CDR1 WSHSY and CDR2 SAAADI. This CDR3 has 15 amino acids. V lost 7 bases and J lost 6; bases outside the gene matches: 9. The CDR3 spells CASTSGGQGDEKLFF. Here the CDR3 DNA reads TGCGCCAGCACCTCTGGGGGACAGGGTGATGAAAAACTGTTTTTT.

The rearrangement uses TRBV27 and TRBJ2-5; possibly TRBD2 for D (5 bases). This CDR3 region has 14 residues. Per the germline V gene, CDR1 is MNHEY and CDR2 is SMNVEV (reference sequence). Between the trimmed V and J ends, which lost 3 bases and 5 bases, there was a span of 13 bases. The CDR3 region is CASSFEGGDETQYF. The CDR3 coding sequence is TGTGCCAGCAGTTTCGAGGGTGGAGACGAGACCCAGTACTTC.

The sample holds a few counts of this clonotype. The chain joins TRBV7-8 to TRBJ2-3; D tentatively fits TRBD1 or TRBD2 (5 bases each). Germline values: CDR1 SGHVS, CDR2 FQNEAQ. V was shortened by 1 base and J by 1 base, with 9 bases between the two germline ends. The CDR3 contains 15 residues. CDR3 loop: CASSLGETGTDTQYF. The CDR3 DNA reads TGTGCCAGCAGCTTAGGGGAGACAGGCACAGATACGCAGTATTTT.

In DNA form, the CDR3 reads TGTGCCAGCAGCTCCCCGCCCGAGGAGGGGGGGGAGCTGTTTTTT. Amino acids: CASSSPPEEGGELFF. The J gene is TRBJ2-2, the V gene TRBV7-9, with a possible D match to TRBD2 (6 bases). The CDR3 is 15 residues long. Germline V lookup: CDR1 SEHNR, CDR2 FQNEAQ (reference sequence). V was trimmed by 4 bases and J by 8 bases, leaving 17 bases between them.

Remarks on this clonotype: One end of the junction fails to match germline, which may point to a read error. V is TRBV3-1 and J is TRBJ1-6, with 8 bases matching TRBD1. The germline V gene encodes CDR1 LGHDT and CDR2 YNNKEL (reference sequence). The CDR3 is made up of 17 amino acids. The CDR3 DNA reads TGTGCCTGCAGCCAAGAGGGTCAGGGGGCGTTTAATTCACCCCTCCACTTT. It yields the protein CACSQEGQGAFNSPLHF.

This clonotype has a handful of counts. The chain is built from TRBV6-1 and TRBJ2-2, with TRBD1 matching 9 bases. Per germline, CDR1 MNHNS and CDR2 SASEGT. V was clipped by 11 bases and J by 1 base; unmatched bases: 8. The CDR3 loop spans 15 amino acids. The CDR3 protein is CAGRGQGKNTGELFF. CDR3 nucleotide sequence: TGTGCCGGAAGAGGACAGGGGAAGAACACCGGGGAGCTGTTTTTT.

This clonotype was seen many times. The CDR3 DNA reads TGTGCCAGCAGTCCCCAGTGGGATGAGCAGTTCTTC. Its protein product is CASSPQWDEQFF. The chain carries TRBV6-1 and TRBJ2-1, with D hard to call. This CDR3 has 12 amino acids. Germline CDR1 and CDR2: MNHNS and SASEGT. Trimming stripped 5 bases from V and 8 bases from J, with 10 bases between.

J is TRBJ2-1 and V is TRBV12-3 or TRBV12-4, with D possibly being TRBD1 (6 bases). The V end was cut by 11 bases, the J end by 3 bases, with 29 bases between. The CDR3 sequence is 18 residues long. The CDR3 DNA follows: TGTGCCTTCAGTTTAGCGTGGACCCGCCGGGACAACTACAATGAGCAGTTCTTC. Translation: CAFSLAWTRRDNYNEQFF.

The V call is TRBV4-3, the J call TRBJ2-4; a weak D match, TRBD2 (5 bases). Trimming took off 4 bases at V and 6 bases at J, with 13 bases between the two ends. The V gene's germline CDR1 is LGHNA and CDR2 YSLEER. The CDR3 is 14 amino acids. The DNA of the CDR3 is TGCGCCAGCAGCCCGGACGTGGCGGGAAACATTCAGTACTTC. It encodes CASSPDVAGNIQYF.

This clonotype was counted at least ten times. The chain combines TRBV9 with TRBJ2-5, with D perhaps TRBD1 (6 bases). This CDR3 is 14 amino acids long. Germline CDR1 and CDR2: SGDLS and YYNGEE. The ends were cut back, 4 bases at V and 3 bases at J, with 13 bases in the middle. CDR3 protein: CASSPQDRKETQYF. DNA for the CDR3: TGTGCCAGCAGCCCTCAGGACAGAAAAGAGACCCAGTACTTC.

The CDR3 DNA reads TGTGCCAGCACCGCGGCGGGGGGCCCGGGGTACAATGAGCAGTTCTTC. Residues: CASTAAGGPGYNEQFF. The chain links TRBV27 to TRBJ2-1, with 8 bases that match TRBD2. Germline V gene data show CDR1 as MNHEY and CDR2 as SMNVEV (reference sequence). The length of the CDR3 is 16 residues. Losses at the gene ends were 7 bases for V and 4 bases for J; bases not matched to a gene: 12.

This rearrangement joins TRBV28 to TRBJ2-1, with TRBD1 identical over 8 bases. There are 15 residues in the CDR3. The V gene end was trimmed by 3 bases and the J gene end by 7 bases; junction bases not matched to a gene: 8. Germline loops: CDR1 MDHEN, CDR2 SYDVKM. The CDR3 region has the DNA TGTGCCAGCAGTTTGGGCAGGGGGCTTTGGAATGAGCAGTTCTTC. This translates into CASSLGRGLWNEQFF.

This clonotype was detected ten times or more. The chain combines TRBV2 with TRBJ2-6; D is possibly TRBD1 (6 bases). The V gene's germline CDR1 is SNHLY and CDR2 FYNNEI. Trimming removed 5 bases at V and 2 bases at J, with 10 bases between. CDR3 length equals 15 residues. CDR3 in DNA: TGTGCCAGCAGTAGACAGGCTCCTGGGGCCAACGTCCTGACTTTC. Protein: CASSRQAPGANVLTF.

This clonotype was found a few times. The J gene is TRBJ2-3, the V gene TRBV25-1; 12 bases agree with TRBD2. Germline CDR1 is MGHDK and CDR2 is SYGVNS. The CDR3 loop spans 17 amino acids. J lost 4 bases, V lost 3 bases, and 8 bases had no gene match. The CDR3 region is CASSDREGLAGPDTQYF. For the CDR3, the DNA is TGTGCCAGCAGTGACCGAGAAGGACTAGCGGGACCAGATACGCAGTATTTT.

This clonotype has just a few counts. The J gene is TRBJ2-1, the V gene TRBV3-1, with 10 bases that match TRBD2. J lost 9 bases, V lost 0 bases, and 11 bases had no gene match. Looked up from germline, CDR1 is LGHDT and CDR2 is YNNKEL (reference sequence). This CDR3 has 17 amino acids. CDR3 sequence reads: CASSQDVASGSRGEQFF. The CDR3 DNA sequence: TGTGCCAGCAGCCAAGATGTGGCTAGCGGGAGCAGGGGTGAGCAGTTCTTC.

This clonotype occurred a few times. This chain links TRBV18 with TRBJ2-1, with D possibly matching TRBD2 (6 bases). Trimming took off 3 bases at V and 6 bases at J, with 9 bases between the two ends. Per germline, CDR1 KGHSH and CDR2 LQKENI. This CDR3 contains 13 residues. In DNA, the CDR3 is TGTGCCAGCTCACCGGACTACGTCAATGAGCAGTTCTTC. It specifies CASSPDYVNEQFF.

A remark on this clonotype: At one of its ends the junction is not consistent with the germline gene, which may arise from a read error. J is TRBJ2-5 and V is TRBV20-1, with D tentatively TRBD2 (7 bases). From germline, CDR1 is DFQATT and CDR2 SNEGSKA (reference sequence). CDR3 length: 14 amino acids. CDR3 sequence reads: CSARGGGVQETQYF. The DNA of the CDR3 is TGCAGTGCCAGAGGGGGGGGCGTCCAAGAGACCCAGTACTTC.

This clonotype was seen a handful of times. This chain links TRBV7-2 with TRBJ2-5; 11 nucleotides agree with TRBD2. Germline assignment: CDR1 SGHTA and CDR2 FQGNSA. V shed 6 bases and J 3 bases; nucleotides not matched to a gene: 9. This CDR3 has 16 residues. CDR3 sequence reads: CASSWSSGGVEETQYF. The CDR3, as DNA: TGTGCCAGCAGTTGGAGTAGCGGGGGGGTTGAAGAGACCCAGTACTTC.

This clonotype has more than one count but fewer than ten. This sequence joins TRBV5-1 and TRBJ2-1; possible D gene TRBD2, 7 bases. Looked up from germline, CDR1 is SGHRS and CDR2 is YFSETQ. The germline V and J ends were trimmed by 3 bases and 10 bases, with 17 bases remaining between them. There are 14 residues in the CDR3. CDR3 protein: CASSSRGASREQFF. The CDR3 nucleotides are TGCGCCAGCAGCTCCCGGGGGGCTAGTAGGGAGCAGTTCTTC.

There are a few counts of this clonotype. Written as DNA, the CDR3 is TGCAGTGCTCTAACCGGACTGGAGAACAATGAGCAGTTCTTC. It is translated as CSALTGLENNEQFF. The rearrangement uses TRBV20-1 and TRBJ2-1; tentatively, D is TRBD2 (5 bases). The CDR3 has 14 amino acids. Germline assignment: CDR1 DFQATT and CDR2 SNEGSKA (reference sequence). V dropped 5 bases and J dropped 5 bases, with 16 bases sitting between them.

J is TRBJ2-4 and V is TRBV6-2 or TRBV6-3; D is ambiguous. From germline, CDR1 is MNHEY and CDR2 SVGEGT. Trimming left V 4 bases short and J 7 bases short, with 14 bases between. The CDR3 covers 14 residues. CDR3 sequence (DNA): TGTGCCAGCAGTTCTAGACTGGGCTGGAACATTCAGTACTTC. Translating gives CASSSRLGWNIQYF.

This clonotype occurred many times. The CDR3 region is CASSFARVKYEQYF. The CDR3 DNA is TGCGCCAGCAGCTTCGCTCGGGTTAAGTACGAGCAGTACTTC. This sequence joins TRBV5-1 and TRBJ2-7; D ambiguous. The CDR3 consists of 14 residues. Per germline, CDR1 SGHRS and CDR2 YFSETQ. V was pared by 2 bases and J by 4 bases, with 13 bases between. The full variable domain, rest sourced from reference TRBV5-1 and TRBJ2-7, is KAGVTQTPRYLIKTRGQQVTLSCSPISGHRSVSWYQQTPGQGLQFLFEYFSETQRNKGNFPGRFSGRQFSNSRSEMNVSTLELGDSALYLCASSFARVKYEQYFGPGTRLTVT.

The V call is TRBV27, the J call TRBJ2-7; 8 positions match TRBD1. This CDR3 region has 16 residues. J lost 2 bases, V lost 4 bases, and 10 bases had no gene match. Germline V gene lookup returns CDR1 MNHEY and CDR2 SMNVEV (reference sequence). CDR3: CASSSPRTGTTYEQYF. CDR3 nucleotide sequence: TGTGCCAGCAGTTCTCCGAGGACAGGGACAACCTACGAGCAGTACTTC.

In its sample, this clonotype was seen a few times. The CDR3 nucleotides read TGTGCCAGCACCCCGATACCAACGAACACCGGGGAGCTGTTTTTT. It codes for CASTPIPTNTGELFF. J is TRBJ2-2 and V is TRBV7-2; D gene unclear. V gave up 7 bases and J gave up 0 bases, with 12 bases separating them. The CDR3 is made up of 15 amino acids. CDR1 SGHTA and CDR2 FQGNSA come from the germline V gene.

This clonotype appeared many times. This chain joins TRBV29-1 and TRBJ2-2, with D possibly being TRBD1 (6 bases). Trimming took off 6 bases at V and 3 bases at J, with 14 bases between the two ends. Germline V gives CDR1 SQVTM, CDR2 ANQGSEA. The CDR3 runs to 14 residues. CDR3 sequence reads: CSVARTGYTGELFF. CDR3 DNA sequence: TGCAGCGTGGCCCGCACAGGGTACACCGGGGAGCTGTTTTTT.

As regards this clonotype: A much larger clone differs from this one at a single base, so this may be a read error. The CDR3 DNA is TGCGCCAGCAGCCAGATGACAGGGGTTGAGCAGATCTTC. Translation gives CASSQMTGVEQIF. The genes are TRBV4-1 and TRBJ2-1, with 8 bases aligning to TRBD1. The germline V gene has CDR1 MGHRA and CDR2 YSYEKL. There are 13 residues in the CDR3.

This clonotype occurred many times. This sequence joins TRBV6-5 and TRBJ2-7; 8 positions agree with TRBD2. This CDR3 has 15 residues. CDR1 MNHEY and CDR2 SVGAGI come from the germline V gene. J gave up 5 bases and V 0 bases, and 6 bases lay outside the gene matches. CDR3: CASSYSIPGGNEQYF. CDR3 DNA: TGTGCCAGCAGTTACTCGATACCGGGAGGGAACGAGCAGTACTTC.